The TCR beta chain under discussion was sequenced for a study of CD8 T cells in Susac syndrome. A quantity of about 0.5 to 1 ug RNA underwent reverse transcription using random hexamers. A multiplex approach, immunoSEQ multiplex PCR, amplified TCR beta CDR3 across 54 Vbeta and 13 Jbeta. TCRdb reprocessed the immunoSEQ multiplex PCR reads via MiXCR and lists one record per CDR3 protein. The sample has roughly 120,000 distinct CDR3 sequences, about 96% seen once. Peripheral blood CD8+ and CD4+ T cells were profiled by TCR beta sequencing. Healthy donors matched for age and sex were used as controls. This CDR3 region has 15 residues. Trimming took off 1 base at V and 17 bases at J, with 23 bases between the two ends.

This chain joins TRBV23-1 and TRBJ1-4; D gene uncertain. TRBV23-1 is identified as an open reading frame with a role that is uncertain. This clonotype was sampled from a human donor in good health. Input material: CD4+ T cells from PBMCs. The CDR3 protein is CASSQWLEGSTETFF. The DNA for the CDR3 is TGCGCCAGCAGTCAATGGCTAGAAGGGTCCACAGAAACTTTTTTT.